This TCR beta chain was observed in a study of T cells in localized non-small cell lung cancer. Overall study results and limits: Higher adjacent-lung clonality was associated with shorter survival. Uninvolved adjacent lung, not tumor, had the highest T cell clonality. Appearance in adjacent lung was seen for a median about 59 of the top 100 tumor clones. The tumor had only one region sequenced, so heterogeneity remains possible.

The CDR3 length is 16 residues. Germline V gives CDR1 LGHNT, CDR2 FRNRAP. TCRdb's copy holds only in-frame clones and misses some; the assay was immunoSEQ multiplex PCR. The top ten clones hold around 30% of a sample with approximately 1,500 clones, roughly 23% of them seen once. For this clone: The antigen is not known.

This TCR derives from a male donor at least 60 years old with stage III squamous cell lung carcinoma. Source: lung tumor tissue, taken before any cancer treatment. The chain is built from TRBV12-5 and TRBJ2-1, with 8 bases lining up with TRBD2. The CDR3 sequence is CASTPRGGYRGNEQFF. The CDR3 nucleotides are TGTGCCAGCACCCCTCGGGGGGGGTACCGAGGCAATGAGCAGTTCTTC.